This T cell receptor beta chain stems from a study of cytomegalovirus exposure and HLA in healthy donors. Findings and limits, study-wide: The study labeled 164 TCR beta chains cytomegalovirus-associated. Published work reported that the classifier diagnosed cytomegalovirus status with high specificity and sensitivity.

This CDR3 is 14 amino acids long. V was clipped by 0 bases and J by 8 bases; unmatched bases: 3. The germline V gene encodes CDR1 MNHEY and CDR2 SVGAGI. Worth noting for this clone: The antigen is unknown.

The protocol was immunoSEQ multiplex PCR, while the TCRdb copy is restricted to in-frame clones and leaves out a portion. Of more than 90,000 clones in the sample, 88% were seen once. The chain has TRBV6-5 and TRBJ1-2, with 10 bases fitting TRBD1. This TCR was sampled from a man between 18 and 35 years old in good health and CMV-seropositive. Sequenced input: PBMCs. CDR3 loop: CASSYSGQGKGYTF. CDR3 bases: TGTGCCAGCAGTTACTCGGGACAGGGGAAAGGCTACACCTTC.